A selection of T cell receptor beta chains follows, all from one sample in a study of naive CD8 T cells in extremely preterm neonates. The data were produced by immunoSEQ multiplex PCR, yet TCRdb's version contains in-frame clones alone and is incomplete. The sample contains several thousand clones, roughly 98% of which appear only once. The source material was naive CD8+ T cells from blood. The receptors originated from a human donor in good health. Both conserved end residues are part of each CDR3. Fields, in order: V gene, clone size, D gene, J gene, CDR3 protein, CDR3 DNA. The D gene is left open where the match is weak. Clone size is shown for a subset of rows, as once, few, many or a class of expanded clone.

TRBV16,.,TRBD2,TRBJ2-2,CASSQNEREGRVTGELFF,TGTGCCAGCAGCCAAAACGAGCGGGAGGGCCGCGTCACCGGGGAGCTGTTTTTT
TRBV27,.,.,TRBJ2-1,CASSVLGGNEQFF,TGTGCCAGCAGTGTGCTTGGGGGGAATGAGCAGTTCTTC
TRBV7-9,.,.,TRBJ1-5,CASSLVGGAQHF,TGTGCCAGCAGCTTAGTCGGGGGAGCCCAGCATTTT
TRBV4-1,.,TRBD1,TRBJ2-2,CASSRTGTGYTGELFF,TGCGCCAGCAGCCGAACCGGGACAGGATACACCGGGGAGCTGTTTTTT
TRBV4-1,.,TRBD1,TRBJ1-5,CASSQATGGWQPQHF,TGCGCCAGCAGCCAAGCCACAGGGGGCTGGCAGCCCCAGCATTTT
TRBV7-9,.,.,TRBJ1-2,CASPGGYGYTF,TGTGCCAGCCCGGGAGGCTATGGCTACACCTTC
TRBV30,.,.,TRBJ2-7,CAWSGPIRGEQYF,TGTGCCTGGAGTGGGCCGATCAGGGGCGAGCAGTACTTC
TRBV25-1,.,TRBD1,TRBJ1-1,CASTVSAGQGLNTEAFF,TGTGCCAGCACTGTATCCGCGGGACAGGGGTTGAACACTGAAGCTTTCTTT
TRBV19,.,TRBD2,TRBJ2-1,CASATTDPRLAETRSYNEQFF,TGTGCCAGTGCTACAACTGATCCGAGACTAGCGGAAACCCGCTCCTACAATGAGCAGTTCTTC
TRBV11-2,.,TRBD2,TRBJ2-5,CASSAYIAGPGDTQYF,TGTGCCAGCAGCGCATACATAGCGGGCCCGGGGGATACCCAGTACTTC
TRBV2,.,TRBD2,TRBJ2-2,CASSDGLAGGLGGELFF,TGTGCCAGCAGTGATGGACTAGCGGGAGGCCTGGGCGGGGAGCTGTTTTTT
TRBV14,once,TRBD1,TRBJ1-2,CASSDRQGGNYGYTF,TGTGCCAGCAGCGATAGACAGGGAGGAAACTATGGCTACACCTTC
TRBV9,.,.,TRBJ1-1,CASSVGGAGKNTEAFF,TGTGCCAGCAGCGTAGGGGGCGCAGGGAAGAACACTGAAGCTTTCTTT
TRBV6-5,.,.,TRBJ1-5,CASSSGFGQPQHF,TGTGCCAGCAGTTCAGGGTTTGGCCAGCCCCAGCATTTT
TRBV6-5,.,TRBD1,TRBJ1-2,CASSWDRVANYGYTF,TGTGCCAGCAGTTGGGACAGGGTTGCTAACTATGGCTACACCTTC
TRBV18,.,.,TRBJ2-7,CASSPPGHSSYEQYF,TGTGCCAGCTCACCACCGGGTCACAGCTCCTACGAGCAGTACTTC
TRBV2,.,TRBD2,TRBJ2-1,CASSEKGGRAVYNEQFF,TGTGCCAGCAGTGAGAAGGGCGGGAGGGCCGTTTACAATGAGCAGTTCTTC
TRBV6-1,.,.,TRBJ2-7,CASSDRVTYEQYF,TGTGCCAGCAGTGACAGGGTTACCTACGAGCAGTACTTC
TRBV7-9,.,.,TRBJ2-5,CASSFPQGRDTQYF,TGTGCCAGCAGCTTTCCCCAGGGTCGAGATACCCAGTACTTC
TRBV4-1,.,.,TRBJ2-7,CASSHRAGANSYEQYF,TGCGCCAGCAGCCACCGAGCGGGTGCAAACTCCTACGAGCAGTACTTC
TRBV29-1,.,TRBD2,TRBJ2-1,CSVEEWLAGTYNEQFF,TGCAGCGTTGAGGAATGGCTAGCGGGAACCTACAATGAGCAGTTCTTC
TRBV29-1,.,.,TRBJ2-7,CSVAPGSPTEQYF,TGCAGCGTAGCACCCGGGAGCCCGACCGAGCAGTACTTC
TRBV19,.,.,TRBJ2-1,CASSPGTYNEQFF,TGTGCCAGTAGTCCAGGGACCTACAATGAGCAGTTCTTC